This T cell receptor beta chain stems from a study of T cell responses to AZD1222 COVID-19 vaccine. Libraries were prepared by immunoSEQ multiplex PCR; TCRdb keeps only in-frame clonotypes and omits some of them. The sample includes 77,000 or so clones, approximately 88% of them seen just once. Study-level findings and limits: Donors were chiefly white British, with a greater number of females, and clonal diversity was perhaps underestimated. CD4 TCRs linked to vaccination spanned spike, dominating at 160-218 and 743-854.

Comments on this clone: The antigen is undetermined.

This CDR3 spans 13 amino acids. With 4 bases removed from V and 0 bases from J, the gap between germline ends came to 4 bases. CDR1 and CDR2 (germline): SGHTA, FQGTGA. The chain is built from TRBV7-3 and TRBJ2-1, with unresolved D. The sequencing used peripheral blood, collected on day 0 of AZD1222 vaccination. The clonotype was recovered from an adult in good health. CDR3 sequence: CASSSSSYNEQFF. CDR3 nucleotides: TGTGCCAGCAGCTCTAGCTCCTACAATGAGCAGTTCTTC. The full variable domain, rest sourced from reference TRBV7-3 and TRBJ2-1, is GAGVSQTPSNKVTEKGKYVELRCDPISGHTALYWYRQSLGQGPEFLIYFQGTGAADDSGLPNDRFFAVRPEGSVSTLKIQRTERGDSAVYLCASSSSSYNEQFFGPGTRLTVL.